This T cell receptor beta chain was observed in a study of T cell responses to AZD1222 COVID-19 vaccine. Overall study findings and caveats: Once two AZD1222 doses were given, Spike-specific TCR breadth and depth went up. White British people made up most donors, females outnumbered males, and clonal diversity was possibly underestimated.

Notes on this clone: Its specificity is unknown.

The germline V gene has CDR1 MNHEY and CDR2 SVGAGI. The V end lost 8 bases, the J end lost 11 bases, and 18 bases lay between the germline ends. The length of the CDR3 is 12 residues. The table came from immunoSEQ multiplex PCR; TCRdb's copy has only in-frame clones and leaves some out. The profile shows 100,000 to 150,000 clones, 90% of them singletons. V is TRBV6-5 and J is TRBJ2-5; D unresolved. Specimen: peripheral blood, collected on day 0 of AZD1222 vaccination. The sequence was obtained from an adult in good health. CDR3 amino acids: CASHSSPSLQYF. CDR3 in DNA: TGTGCCAGCCACAGTTCCCCTTCCCTGCAGTACTTC.